What follows is one T cell receptor beta chain and its context. Per the germline V gene, CDR1 is LGHDT and CDR2 is YNNKEL (reference sequence). V gave up 4 bases and J gave up 9 bases, with 11 bases separating them. The length of the CDR3 is 12 residues. The data were taken from a study of blood T cell repertoires in COVID-19. Study-level information: The cDNA or gDNA used as material had been derived from T cells, B-cell-depleted T cells, or PBMCs.

Residents of approximately 25 US areas, aged roughly 18 to 95 years, made up the participants. Here immunoSEQ multiplex PCR was the method, and the copy in TCRdb shows in-frame clones only, minus some. Among 350,000 or so clones listed, about 90% were seen once. This receptor was obtained from a woman aged 25 to 39 who had been exposed to COVID-19. The sequencing input was PBMCs or T cells enriched from blood (not recorded which). The V call is TRBV3-1 (or the pseudogene TRBV3-2), the J call TRBJ2-3; the D gene is possibly TRBD2 (5 bases). The DNA of the CDR3 is TGTGCCAGCAGCCCAAGAACTAGGACGCAGTATTTT. This gives the protein CASSPRTRTQYF.